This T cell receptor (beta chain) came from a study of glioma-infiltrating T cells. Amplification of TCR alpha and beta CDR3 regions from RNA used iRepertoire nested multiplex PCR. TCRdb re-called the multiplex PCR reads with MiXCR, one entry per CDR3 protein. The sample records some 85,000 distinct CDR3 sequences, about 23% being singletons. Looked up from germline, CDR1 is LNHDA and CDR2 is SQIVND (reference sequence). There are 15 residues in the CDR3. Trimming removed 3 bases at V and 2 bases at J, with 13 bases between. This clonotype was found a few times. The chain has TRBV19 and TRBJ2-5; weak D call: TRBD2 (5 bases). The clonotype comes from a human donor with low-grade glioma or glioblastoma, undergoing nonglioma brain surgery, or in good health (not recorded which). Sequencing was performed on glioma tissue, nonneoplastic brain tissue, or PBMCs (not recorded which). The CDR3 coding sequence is TGTGCCAGTAGTATGCAGAGGGAGTTACAAGAGACCCAGTACTTC. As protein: CASSMQRELQETQYF.